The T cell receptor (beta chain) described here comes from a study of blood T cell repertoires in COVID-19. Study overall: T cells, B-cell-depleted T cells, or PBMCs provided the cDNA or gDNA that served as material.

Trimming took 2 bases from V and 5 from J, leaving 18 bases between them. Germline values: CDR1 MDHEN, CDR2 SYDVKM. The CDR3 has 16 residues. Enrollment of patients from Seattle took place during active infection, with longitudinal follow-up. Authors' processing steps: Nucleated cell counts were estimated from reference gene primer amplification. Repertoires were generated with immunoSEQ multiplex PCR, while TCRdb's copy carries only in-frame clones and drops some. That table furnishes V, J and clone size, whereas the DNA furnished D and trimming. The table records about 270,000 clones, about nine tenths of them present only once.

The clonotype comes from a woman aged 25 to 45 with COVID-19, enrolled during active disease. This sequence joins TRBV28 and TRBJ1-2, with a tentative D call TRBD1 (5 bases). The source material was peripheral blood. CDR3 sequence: CASSLPLGVGKYGYTF. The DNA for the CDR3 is TGTGCCAGCAGTTTACCCTTAGGGGTTGGGAAGTATGGCTACACCTTC.